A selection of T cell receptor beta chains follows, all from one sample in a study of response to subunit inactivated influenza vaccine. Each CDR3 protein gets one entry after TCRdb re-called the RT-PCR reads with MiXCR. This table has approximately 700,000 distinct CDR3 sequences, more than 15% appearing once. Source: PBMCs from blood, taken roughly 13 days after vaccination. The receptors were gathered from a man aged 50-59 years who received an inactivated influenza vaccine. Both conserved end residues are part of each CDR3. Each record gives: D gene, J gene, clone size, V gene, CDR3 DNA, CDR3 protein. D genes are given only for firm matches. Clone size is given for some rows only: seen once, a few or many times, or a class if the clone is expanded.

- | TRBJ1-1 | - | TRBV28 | TGTGCCAGCAGTTTTGGCCAGAGGAACACTGAAGCTTTCTTT | CASSFGQRNTEAFF
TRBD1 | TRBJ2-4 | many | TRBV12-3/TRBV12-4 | TGTGCCAGCAGCGATGGACAGGGGGGCAAAAACATTCAGTACTTC | CASSDGQGGKNIQYF
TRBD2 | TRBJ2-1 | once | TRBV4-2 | TGTGCCAGCAGCCAAGATTTAACTAGCGGGTCGGACAATGAGCAGTTCTTC | CASSQDLTSGSDNEQFF
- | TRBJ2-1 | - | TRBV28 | TGTGCCAGCAGTCCCTCGGGTGGTAGCGGAGCGAGCTCCTACAATGAGCAGTTCTTC | CASSPSGGSGASSYNEQFF
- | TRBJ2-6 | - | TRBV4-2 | TGTGCCAGCAGCCCGCTACAGGGAAAACCTGGGGCCAACGTCCTGACTTTC | CASSPLQGKPGANVLTF
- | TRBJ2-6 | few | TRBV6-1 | TGTGCCAGCACGGAGAATGGGGCCAACGTCCTGACTTTC | CASTENGANVLTF
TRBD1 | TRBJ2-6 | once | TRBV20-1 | TGCTGTGCGGCCGTGACAGGGGTGAAGGGGGCCAACGTCCTGACTTTC | CCAAVTGVKGANVLTF
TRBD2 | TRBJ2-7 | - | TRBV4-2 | TGTGCCAGCAGCCAAGGACCTAGCGGGAGTCGTCTCGAGCAGTACTTC | CASSQGPSGSRLEQYF
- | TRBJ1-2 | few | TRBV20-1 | TGCAGTCCACAGAATCCGGCTAACTATGGCTACACCTTC | CSPQNPANYGYTF
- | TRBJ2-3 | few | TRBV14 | TGTGCCAGCAGCCAAGATCGGACAGCGAGCACAGATACGCAGTATTTT | CASSQDRTASTDTQYF